The next 20 T cell receptor beta chains were all read from a single sample in a study of blood T cell repertoires in COVID-19. Here immunoSEQ multiplex PCR was the method, and the copy in TCRdb shows in-frame clones only, minus some. The sample shows roughly 190,000 clones, 70% to 80% of them seen only once. The sequencing sample was made of peripheral blood. All receptors come from a woman between 45 and 65 years old with acute or convalescent COVID-19.

The table lists this clone with a few counts. The chain is built from TRBV4-3 and TRBJ1-4; perhaps TRBD1 as D (5 bases). From germline, CDR1 is LGHNA and CDR2 YSLEER. The CDR3 covers 16 residues. Trimming cost V 4 bases and J 7 bases, with 19 bases left between them. CDR3 in amino acids: CASSRDHLGGGEKLFF. CDR3 DNA sequence: TGCGCCAGCAGCCGAGACCACCTCGGGGGAGGTGAAAAACTGTTTTTT.

The table lists this clone with many counts. The gene calls are TRBV28 and TRBJ2-2; 8 bases are a match to TRBD1. The CDR3 loop spans 17 amino acids. The V and J ends lost 3 bases and 3 bases, in that order; junction bases with no gene match: 9. CDR1 and CDR2 from the germline V gene are MDHEN and SYDVKM. CDR3 DNA: TGTGCCAGCAGTTTCGAGGCGACAGGGGACTACACCGGGGAGCTGTTTTTT. It specifies CASSFEATGDYTGELFF.

This chain links TRBV6-5 with TRBJ2-1; 7 bases line up with TRBD1. There are 15 residues in the CDR3. Germline loops: CDR1 MNHEY, CDR2 SVGAGI. Trimming removed 6 bases from V and 7 bases from J; junction bases left unmatched: 12. Here the CDR3 DNA reads TGTGCCAGCAGGACTGGGGGACAGACGTGGAATGAGCAGTTCTTC. Translating it yields CASRTGGQTWNEQFF.

This clone has a single count. The chain carries TRBV6-5 and TRBJ1-5; possibly TRBD1 for D (5 bases). CDR3 length equals 15 residues. The ends were cut back, 6 bases at V and 4 bases at J, with 16 bases in the middle. Germline V gives CDR1 MNHEY, CDR2 SVGAGI. CDR3 sequence (DNA): TGTGCCAGCAGGGTCCGGGGGAGCCCAAATCAGCCCCAGCATTTT. Translating gives CASRVRGSPNQPQHF.

This clone appeared once. The chain employs TRBV3-1 (or the pseudogene TRBV3-2) and TRBJ1-5; TRBD1 matches 11 bases. The CDR3 has 14 residues. The V gene end was trimmed by 1 base and the J gene end by 7 bases; junction bases not matched to a gene: 0. Germline-derived CDR1 and CDR2 are LGHDT and YNNKEL (reference sequence). In DNA form, the CDR3 reads TGTGCCAGCAGCCAAGGGACAGGGGGCCAGCCCCAGCATTTT. Amino acid sequence: CASSQGTGGQPQHF.

This clone was seen at least ten times. This chain uses TRBV7-8 with TRBJ2-7; unclear D gene. V was shortened by 2 bases and J by 0 bases, with 11 bases between the two germline ends. The V gene's germline CDR1 is SGHVS and CDR2 FQNEAQ. CDR3 length: 15 amino acids. This CDR3 is CASSLTYSASYEQYF. The CDR3 coding sequence is TGTGCCAGCAGCTTAACTTACTCCGCCTCCTACGAGCAGTACTTC.

This clone occurred once. The V gene is TRBV18, the J gene TRBJ2-1; 9 bases agree with TRBD1. The CDR3 has 15 amino acids. Germline V gene data show CDR1 as KGHSH and CDR2 as LQKENI. With 3 bases clipped from V and 6 bases from J, the junction kept 6 bases outside the gene matches. Written as DNA, the CDR3 is TGTGCCAGCTCACCTACAGGGGGCTGGGGCAATGAGCAGTTCTTC. Its protein product is CASSPTGGWGNEQFF.

Here the CDR3 reads CASSSTGVNQPQHF. The DNA of the CDR3 is TGTGCCAGTAGTTCAACAGGGGTCAATCAGCCCCAGCATTTT. The J gene is TRBJ1-5, the V gene TRBV19; TRBD1 aligns across 7 bases. V shed 5 bases and J 3 bases; nucleotides not matched to a gene: 4. CDR3 length: 14 residues. Germline lookup yields CDR1 LNHDA and CDR2 SQIVND (reference sequence).

This chain joins TRBV5-1 and TRBJ2-5, with D uncertain. CDR1 SGHRS and CDR2 YFSETQ come from the germline V gene. Between the trimmed V and J ends, which lost 0 bases and 4 bases, there was a span of 4 bases. The CDR3 is made up of 12 amino acids. The CDR3 DNA reads as TGCGCCAGCAGCTTGGAAGCAGAGACCCAGTACTTC. Its translation: CASSLEAETQYF.

This rearrangement joins TRBV10-1 to TRBJ1-2; a possible D gene is TRBD1 (5 bases). Between the trimmed V and J ends, which lost 4 bases and 6 bases, there was a span of 12 bases. This CDR3 region has 13 residues. CDR1 is WNHNN and CDR2 is SYGVQD in the germline V gene (reference sequence). The CDR3: CASSANLRDGYTF. CDR3 coding DNA: TGCGCCAGCAGTGCCAACCTCAGGGATGGCTACACCTTC.

The CDR3 nucleotides are TGTGCCAGCAGTTACAGCAGGGTTTCCTACGAGCAGTACTTC. Its protein product is CASSYSRVSYEQYF. This chain connects TRBV6-2 or TRBV6-3 to TRBJ2-7; D possibly corresponds to TRBD1 (5 bases). The CDR3 is 14 residues long. The germline V gene has CDR1 MNHEY and CDR2 SVGEGT. V dropped 2 bases and J dropped 1 base, with 9 bases sitting between them.

The chain is built from TRBV7-9 and TRBJ2-1, with D uncertain. Germline V lookup: CDR1 SEHNR, CDR2 FQNEAQ (reference sequence). CDR3 size: 12 residues. Trimming left V 5 bases short and J 8 bases short, with 10 bases between. The CDR3 coding sequence is TGTGCCAGCAGCCCAATCAGTGATGAGCAGTTCTTC. Protein product: CASSPISDEQFF.

The gene calls are TRBV27 and TRBJ2-7, with 8 bases aligning to TRBD1. Germline lookup yields CDR1 MNHEY and CDR2 SMNVEV (reference sequence). CDR3 length equals 15 residues. Trimming removed 3 bases from V and 4 bases from J; junction bases left unmatched: 8. CDR3 bases: TGTGCCAGCAGTTTGGCAGGGGGCCTAAGGTACGAGCAGTACTTC. Its translation: CASSLAGGLRYEQYF.

This clone was recorded at least ten times. The chain carries TRBV18 and TRBJ2-3, with D unclear. CDR3 length equals 14 residues. V shed 1 base and J shed 6 bases, with 11 bases lying between them. CDR1 and CDR2 (germline): KGHSH, LQKENI. The CDR3 spells CASSPLRGEDTQYF. DNA of the CDR3: TGTGCCAGCTCACCACTCCGTGGTGAGGATACGCAGTATTTT.

This clone has only a few counts. A junction boundary mismatches the germline segment, possibly from a read error. The chain is built from TRBV7-7 and TRBJ2-7, with TRBD1 as a possible D gene (7 bases). This CDR3 has 18 amino acids. Germline V gives CDR1 SSHAT, CDR2 FNYEAQ (reference sequence). DNA for the CDR3: TGTGCTAGCAGCTTAATTGGGGGGACAGTGACCCCAAGGGACGAGCAGTACTTC. Translation gives CASSLIGGTVTPRDEQYF.

This clone was detected once. The chain joins TRBV19 to TRBJ1-2; 8 bases align to TRBD1. Trimming removed 7 bases from V and 6 bases from J; junction bases left unmatched: 10. Germline V gene data show CDR1 as LNHDA and CDR2 as SQIVND (reference sequence). The CDR3 spans 14 residues. The CDR3 spells CASTSGGAGHGYTF. CDR3 sequence (DNA): TGTGCCAGTACCTCAGGGGGCGCCGGACATGGCTACACCTTC.

The rearrangement links TRBV15 to TRBJ1-2; a possible D gene is TRBD1 (6 bases). This CDR3 comprises 13 residues. Germline V CDR1 and CDR2: LNHNV, YYDKDF (reference sequence). V was clipped by 0 bases and J by 5 bases, with 7 bases between them. The CDR3 loop is CATSRDTGYGYTF. The CDR3, as DNA: TGTGCCACCAGCAGAGATACAGGGTATGGCTACACCTTC.

The chain combines TRBV11-3 with TRBJ2-3, with D hard to call. Per the germline V gene, CDR1 is SGHNT and CDR2 is YENEEA. V was shortened by 1 base and J by 5 bases, with 7 bases between the two germline ends. The CDR3 is made up of 13 amino acids. The chain's CDR3 is CASSLGRRDTQYF. The CDR3 DNA follows: TGTGCCAGCAGCTTAGGGCGGCGAGATACGCAGTATTTT. The full variable domain, with the rest looked up from reference TRBV11-3 and TRBJ2-3, is EAGVVQSPRYKIIEKKQPVAFWCNPISGHNTLYWYLQNLGQGPELLIRYENEEAVDDSQLPKDRFSAERLKGVDSTLKIQPAELGDSAVYLCASSLGRRDTQYFGPGTRLTVL.

V usage is TRBV3-1 (or the pseudogene TRBV3-2) and J usage is TRBJ1-2, with D perhaps TRBD1 (6 bases). V lost 6 bases to trimming and J lost 8 bases, with 16 bases between them. Germline values: CDR1 LGHDT, CDR2 YNNKEL (reference sequence). The CDR3 consists of 13 residues. The CDR3 nucleotides are TGTGCCAGCAGGGGGGCTTCGGGCGACGGCTACACCTTC. It specifies CASRGASGDGYTF.

This rearrangement joins TRBV30 to TRBJ1-3; D is perhaps TRBD1 (5 bases). Germline lookup yields CDR1 GTSNPN and CDR2 SVGIG (reference sequence). V lost 2 bases to trimming and J lost 0 bases, with 14 bases between them. CDR3 length: 16 amino acids. The CDR3 sequence is CAWSFSGGFSGNTIYF. The CDR3 DNA reads TGTGCCTGGAGTTTCTCCGGGGGGTTCTCTGGAAACACCATATATTTT.